The 14 T cell receptor beta chains reported below all come from one sample, sequenced in a study of cytomegalovirus exposure and HLA in healthy donors. Amplification used 60 Vbeta primers and 13 Jbeta primers. The table came from immunoSEQ multiplex PCR; TCRdb's copy has only in-frame clones and leaves some out. The sample carries roughly 93,000 clones, around 74% recorded once. Material: PBMCs. Receptor source: a male donor in good health and CMV-seronegative.

The count of this clone is one. The chain couples TRBV29-1 to TRBJ2-3; 9 bases align to TRBD2. Germline loops: CDR1 SQVTM, CDR2 ANQGSEA. The junction had 8 bases not matched to a gene; V was cut back by 7 bases and J by 0 bases. The CDR3 totals 15 residues. The CDR3 protein is CSADLSGRSTDTQYF. CDR3 bases: TGCAGCGCTGACCTTAGCGGGAGAAGCACAGATACGCAGTATTTT.

The rearrangement joins TRBV7-3 to TRBJ2-7; no reliable D call. Germline V gene data show CDR1 as SGHTA and CDR2 as FQGTGA. The germline V and J ends were trimmed by 2 bases and 2 bases, with 13 bases remaining between them. The CDR3 sequence is 15 residues long. CDR3 sequence (DNA): TGTGCCAGCAGCTTAGAGGCAGCCTTTACCTACGAGCAGTACTTC. This translates into CASSLEAAFTYEQYF.

DNA of the CDR3: TGTGCCAGCAGTTCCTCGACTCCCGGGACAGGGCCCTTGTGGGCTTTCTTT. Its translation is CASSSSTPGTGPLWAFF. The rearrangement joins TRBV27 to TRBJ1-1; TRBD1 aligns across 9 bases. CDR1 and CDR2 (germline): MNHEY, SMNVEV (reference sequence). The length of the CDR3 is 17 residues. With V trimmed by 4 bases and J by 11 bases, 20 bases remained unmatched.

This clone showed up just a few times. This rearrangement joins TRBV5-1 to TRBJ1-3, with TRBD1 as a possible D gene (5 bases). The CDR3 totals 16 residues. The V and J ends lost 0 bases and 7 bases respectively, with 17 bases between them. Germline V gives CDR1 SGHRS, CDR2 YFSETQ. DNA of the CDR3: TGCGCCAGCAGCTTGGGGGCAGGGCGGCAAGGTAACACCATATATTTT. Its translation: CASSLGAGRQGNTIYF.

The chain has TRBV30 and TRBJ1-4; 7 nucleotides agree with TRBD1. Germline V gives CDR1 GTSNPN, CDR2 SVGIG (reference sequence). The trim removed 4 bases at V and 6 bases at J, leaving 8 bases unmatched. This CDR3 has 14 residues. The CDR3 DNA sequence: TGTGCCTGGACGGGGGACAGTCGAGATGAAAAACTGTTTTTT. It codes for CAWTGDSRDEKLFF. Full variable domain (outside the CDR3, taken from reference TRBV30 and TRBJ1-4): SQTIHQWPATLVQPVGSPLSLECTVEGTSNPNLYWYRQAAGRGLQLLFYSVGIGQISSEVPQNLSASRPQDRQFILSSKKLLLSDSGFYLCAWTGDSRDEKLFFGSGTQLSVL.

The gene calls are TRBV28 and TRBJ1-5; D gene uncertain. The germline V and J ends were trimmed by 3 bases and 2 bases, with 11 bases remaining between them. Looked up from germline, CDR1 is MDHEN and CDR2 is SYDVKM. This CDR3 region has 15 residues. As DNA, the CDR3 is TGTGCCAGCAGTTTCCTAGGTGGCGGCAATCAGCCCCAGCATTTT. Protein sequence: CASSFLGGGNQPQHF.

The chain couples TRBV30 to TRBJ2-1; D unclear. The CDR3 consists of 15 residues. The V end lost 4 bases, the J end lost 0 bases, and 13 bases lay between the germline ends. Looked up from germline, CDR1 is GTSNPN and CDR2 is SVGIG (reference sequence). Written as DNA, the CDR3 is TGTGCCTGGACCCAACTCGCCCCCTCCTACAATGAGCAGTTCTTC. Encoded protein: CAWTQLAPSYNEQFF.

The chain combines TRBV5-1 with TRBJ2-2; 16 nucleotides match TRBD2. Trimming cost V 0 bases and J 0 bases; bases outside gene matches: 8. The CDR3 spans 21 residues. Germline lookup yields CDR1 SGHRS and CDR2 YFSETQ. The CDR3 protein is CASSLVGTSGRVFANTGELFF. The CDR3 nucleotides read TGCGCCAGCAGCTTGGTGGGGACTAGCGGGAGGGTGTTCGCGAACACCGGGGAGCTGTTTTTT.

The CDR3 is CASSMNRGNEQFF. The CDR3 region has the DNA TGTGCCAGCAGTATGAATCGGGGAAATGAGCAGTTCTTC. This chain links TRBV6-4 with TRBJ2-1; D might be TRBD2 (5 bases). The V gene lost 5 bases and the J gene lost 7 bases, with 12 bases spanning the gap. From germline, CDR1 is MRHNA and CDR2 SNTAGT. The CDR3 length is 13 residues.

V is TRBV27 and J is TRBJ2-3; the D gene is possibly TRBD2 (5 bases). Trimming removed 10 bases from V and 8 bases from J, with 19 bases in between. The CDR3 is 13 amino acids. The germline V gene encodes CDR1 MNHEY and CDR2 SMNVEV (reference sequence). CDR3: CATHRDPRGTQYF. The CDR3 DNA follows: TGTGCCACCCACCGGGATCCTCGGGGTACGCAGTATTTT.

For the CDR3, the DNA is TGTGCCAGCAGCCCCCGGGGACTAGTTTCCCGGGGCAATGAGCAGTTCTTC. Its protein is CASSPRGLVSRGNEQFF. The V call is TRBV5-8, the J call TRBJ2-1; 8 bases match TRBD2. This CDR3 has 17 amino acids. Germline values: CDR1 SGHTS, CDR2 YDEGEE. With V trimmed by 4 bases and J by 6 bases, 15 bases remained unmatched.

The genes are TRBV20-1 and TRBJ1-1; D not certain. Germline CDR1 and CDR2: DFQATT and SNEGSKA (reference sequence). Trimming shortened V by 3 bases and J by 6 bases, and 5 bases separated the two germline ends. CDR3 length: 10 amino acids. CDR3 in amino acids: CSARAAEAFF. The CDR3 DNA is TGCAGTGCTAGGGCAGCTGAAGCTTTCTTT.

This clone was seen once. The chain carries TRBV9 and TRBJ1-2; 8 nucleotides line up with TRBD1. This CDR3 spans 16 amino acids. The V and J ends lost 0 bases and 1 base, in that order; junction bases with no gene match: 5. Per the germline V gene, CDR1 is SGDLS and CDR2 is YYNGEE. This CDR3 reads CASSVGPGGGNYGYTF. As DNA, the CDR3 is TGTGCCAGCAGCGTAGGTCCAGGGGGCGGTAACTATGGCTACACCTTC.

This chain uses TRBV19 with TRBJ1-2; 11 bases are shared with TRBD1. The CDR3 is made up of 16 amino acids. The germline gives CDR1 LNHDA, CDR2 SQIVND (reference sequence). Trimming removed 6 bases from V and 4 bases from J; junction bases left unmatched: 10. CDR3 sequence: CASSPARTGGVYGYTF. CDR3 sequence (DNA): TGTGCCAGTAGCCCCGCCAGGACAGGGGGCGTCTATGGCTACACCTTC.